Listed below are T cell receptor beta chains from one sample, sequenced in a study of T cell responses to AZD1222 COVID-19 vaccine. Produced via immunoSEQ multiplex PCR; TCRdb's table is partial and in-frame only. Found here are about 140,000 clones, about 90% of them singletons; the top ten hold less than 7%. The sequencing here drew on peripheral blood, taken on day 0 of AZD1222 vaccination. Receptors were obtained from an adult in good health. The conserved cysteine and the conserved F or W are not part of the CDR3 here. Fields, in order: J gene, V gene, CDR3 protein.

TRBJ1-2	TRBV6-5	ASSPRGGHYGYT
TRBJ2-1	TRBV6-2/TRBV6-3	ASSHTLEANNEQF
TRBJ2-1	TRBV6-5	ASRLSGISYNEQF
TRBJ1-6	TRBV3-1/TRBV3-2	ASSQWQDNNSPLH
TRBJ1-5	TRBV4-3	ASSQDFTRSNQPQH
TRBJ1-5	TRBV7-8	ASSLAGQPQH
TRBJ2-7	TRBV4-2	ASSQQRTSGGFYEQY
TRBJ2-1	TRBV14	ASSTIAGGPRGEQF
TRBJ2-7	TRBV6-2/TRBV6-3	ASSYIIYSPEQY
TRBJ1-5	TRBV10-1	ASSESPGDSQPQH
TRBJ1-5	TRBV6-5	ASSRRSDSNQPQH
TRBJ2-7	TRBV3-1/TRBV3-2	ASSQARQGIFYEQY
TRBJ1-5	TRBV6-7	ASSYQPSDRSNQPQH
TRBJ2-5	TRBV5-5	ASSLVQETQY
TRBJ1-2	TRBV6-2/TRBV6-3	ASSYSRTAGDYGYT
TRBJ1-6	TRBV19	ASSISRRDGASPLH
TRBJ2-1	TRBV7-9	ARRGRVGDPYNEQF
TRBJ2-7	TRBV2	ASRSPAGGQY
TRBJ1-2	TRBV12-3/TRBV12-4	ASSLAERSGYT
TRBJ2-1	TRBV5-8	ASSWGGHEQF
TRBJ1-5	TRBV6-1	ASSGTGTFYSSNQPQH
TRBJ2-3	TRBV5-1	ASSPRLREVRDTQY
TRBJ2-5	TRBV6-5	ASSYSGGGSGTQY
TRBJ1-1	TRBV19	ASRKADRGRMNTEAF
TRBJ1-2	TRBV19	ASSRVNYGYT
TRBJ1-1	TRBV27	ASSTRTGGNTEAF
TRBJ1-2	TRBV2	ASSELRDNNYGYT
TRBJ1-2	TRBV5-1	ASSLDTYYGYT
TRBJ2-1	TRBV6-6	ASRADRMFYNEQF